The T cell receptor (beta chain) under discussion was sequenced for a study of cytomegalovirus exposure and HLA in healthy donors. Study conclusions and caveats: No immune exposure information besides CMV serostatus was available. Most TCR sequences proved rare, with some public TCRs found in many donors.

Notes on this clone: Antigen unknown.

Both 60 Vbeta primers and 13 Jbeta primers went into the PCR. Libraries were prepared by immunoSEQ multiplex PCR; TCRdb keeps only in-frame clonotypes and omits some of them. The table lists approximately 130,000 clones, more than 65% of them singletons. Germline V gene sequence: CDR1 ENHRY, CDR2 SYGVKD. This CDR3 contains 18 residues. Germline trimming cut 4 bases from V and 8 bases from J; bases unmatched to any gene: 13. The V gene is TRBV10-3, the J gene TRBJ2-1; 14 nucleotides line up with TRBD2. This sequence originates from a woman younger than 30 in good health and CMV-seronegative. The sequencing sample was made of PBMCs. The chain's CDR3 is CAISGPGTSGSFFDEQFF. CDR3 in DNA: TGTGCCATCAGTGGTCCTGGGACTAGCGGGAGCTTTTTTGATGAGCAGTTCTTC.